This T cell receptor beta chain was obtained from a study of T cell repertoires in cytomegalovirus infection. Study background: Epitope selection comprised recently identified HLA-C-restricted CMV epitopes and well-studied HLA-B-restricted CMV epitopes. Public TCR beta signatures were indicative of both CMV infection and a matching HLA type. Study results and caveats: Summed frequency of shared TCR beta families picked out CMV carriers who also had the relevant HLA.

TCRdb reprocessed the reads with MiXCR, giving one entry per CDR3 protein. The table lists 650,000 to 900,000 distinct CDR3 sequences, almost 30% of them singletons. This clonotype was seen a few times. Its specificity is not known. Germline CDR1 is SEHNR and CDR2 is FQNEAQ (reference sequence). This CDR3 is 21 amino acids long. The V gene lost 4 bases and the J gene lost 0 bases, with 28 bases spanning the gap. This TCR was recovered from a human donor in good health (CMV status not recorded). Some clones in this sample may be carry-over from other donors' samples. The J gene is TRBJ2-1, the V gene TRBV7-9; D may be TRBD2 (5 bases). This specimen consisted of cultured CD8+ T cells from PBMCs, obtained from culture after CMV antigen stimulation. The chain's CDR3 is CASSSLLKRPEGISSYNEQFF. The CDR3 nucleotides read TGTGCCAGCAGCTCTCTCCTAAAACGTCCCGAGGGAATAAGCTCCTACAATGAGCAGTTCTTC.